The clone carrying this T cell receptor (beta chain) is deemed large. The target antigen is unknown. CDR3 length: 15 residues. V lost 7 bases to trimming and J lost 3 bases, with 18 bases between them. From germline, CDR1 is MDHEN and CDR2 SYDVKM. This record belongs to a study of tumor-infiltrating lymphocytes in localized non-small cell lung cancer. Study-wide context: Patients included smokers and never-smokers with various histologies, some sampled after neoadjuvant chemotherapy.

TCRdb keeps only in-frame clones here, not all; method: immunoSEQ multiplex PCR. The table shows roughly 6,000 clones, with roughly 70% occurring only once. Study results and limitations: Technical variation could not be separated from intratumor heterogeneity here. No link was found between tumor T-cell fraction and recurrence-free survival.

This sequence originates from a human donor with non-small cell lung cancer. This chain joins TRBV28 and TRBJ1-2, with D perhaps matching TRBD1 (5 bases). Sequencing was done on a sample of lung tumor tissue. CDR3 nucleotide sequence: TGTGCCAGCACCAAACGGCGGGGGTCCTACTATGGCTACACCTTC. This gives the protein CASTKRRGSYYGYTF.